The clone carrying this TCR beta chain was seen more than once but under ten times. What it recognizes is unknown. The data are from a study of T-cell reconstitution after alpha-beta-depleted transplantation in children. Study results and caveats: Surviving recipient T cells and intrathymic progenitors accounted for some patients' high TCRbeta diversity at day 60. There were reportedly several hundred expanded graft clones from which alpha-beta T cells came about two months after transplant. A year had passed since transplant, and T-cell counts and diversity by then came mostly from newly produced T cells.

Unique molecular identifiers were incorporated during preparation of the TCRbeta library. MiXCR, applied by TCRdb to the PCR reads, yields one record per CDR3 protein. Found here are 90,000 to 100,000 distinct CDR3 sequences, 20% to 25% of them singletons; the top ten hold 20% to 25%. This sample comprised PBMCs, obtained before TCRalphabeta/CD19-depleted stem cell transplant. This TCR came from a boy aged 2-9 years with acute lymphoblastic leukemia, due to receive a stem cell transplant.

The CDR3 protein is CALSGESYNEQFF. In nucleotides, the CDR3 is TGTGCCTTAAGCGGGGAATCCTACAATGAGCAGTTCTTC. The chain carries TRBV30 and TRBJ2-1; 7 nucleotides line up with TRBD2. The V and J ends lost 7 bases and 1 base, in that order; junction bases with no gene match: 4. From germline, CDR1 is GTSNPN and CDR2 SVGIG (reference sequence). This CDR3 has 13 amino acids.